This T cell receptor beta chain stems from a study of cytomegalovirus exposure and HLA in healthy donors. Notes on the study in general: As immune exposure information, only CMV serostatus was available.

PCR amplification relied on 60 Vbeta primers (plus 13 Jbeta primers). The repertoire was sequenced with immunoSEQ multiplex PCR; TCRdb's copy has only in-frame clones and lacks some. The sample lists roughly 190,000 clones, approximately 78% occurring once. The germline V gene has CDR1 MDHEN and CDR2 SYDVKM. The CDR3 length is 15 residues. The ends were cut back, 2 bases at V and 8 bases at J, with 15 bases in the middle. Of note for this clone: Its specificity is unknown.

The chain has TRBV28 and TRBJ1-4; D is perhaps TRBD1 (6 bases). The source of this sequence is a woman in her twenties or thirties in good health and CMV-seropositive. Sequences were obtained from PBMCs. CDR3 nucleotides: TGTGCCAGCAGTTTAAAGGGGGATTTGGGGGAAAAACTGTTTTTT. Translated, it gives CASSLKGDLGEKLFF.